What follows are 30 T cell receptor beta chains derived from one specimen sequenced in a study of blood T cells in healthy people across ages. Alongside a J-beta primer mix, a sample-barcoded 5' primer served in a second PCR lasting about 7 to 11 cycles. MiXCR was run by TCRdb on the 5' RACE reads, yielding one entry per CDR3 protein. The sample comprises about 1.8 million distinct CDR3 sequences, about 50% of which are singletons, and approximately 2% rests with the top ten. Sequenced material: blood. All receptors derive from a woman aged 40-49 years in good health.

This clonotype was recorded a few times. V is TRBV4-3 and J is TRBJ2-7; a weak D match, TRBD2 (6 bases). CDR3 length: 15 amino acids. V lost 0 bases and J lost 3, with 12 bases in between. Germline V gives CDR1 LGHNA, CDR2 YSLEER. CDR3 nucleotide sequence: TGCGCCAGCAGCCAAGAGGAGGGGCGAGTCTACGAGCAGTACTTC. Translation gives CASSQEEGRVYEQYF.

As DNA, the CDR3 is TGCAGTGCTGTGGGACAGAGTATCACAGATACGCAGTATTTT. It encodes CSAVGQSITDTQYF. This chain connects TRBV20-1 to TRBJ2-3, with 7 bases matching TRBD1. The CDR3 has 14 amino acids. The V and J ends lost 5 bases and 2 bases, in that order; junction bases with no gene match: 7. Per the germline V gene, CDR1 is DFQATT and CDR2 is SNEGSKA (reference sequence).

J is TRBJ2-3 and V is TRBV10-3, with a weak D call TRBD1 (5 bases). This CDR3 region has 18 residues. V was shortened by 6 bases and J by 0 bases, with 22 bases between the two germline ends. The V gene's germline CDR1 is ENHRY and CDR2 SYGVKD. CDR3 protein: CAIRVRTVAGSSTDTQYF. The CDR3 DNA follows: TGTGCCATCAGGGTTAGAACGGTGGCAGGGTCCAGCACAGATACGCAGTATTTT.

This chain connects TRBV23-1 to TRBJ1-5; 9 nucleotides align to TRBD1. TRBV23-1 is given ORF status, its function remaining uncertain. The CDR3 runs to 17 residues. V dropped 0 bases and J dropped 1; count of bases not matched to a gene: 4. For the CDR3, the DNA is TGCGCCAGCAGTCAATCGCCGGGACAGGGAAGCAATCAGCCCCAGCATTTT. Residues: CASSQSPGQGSNQPQHF.

The V and J genes are TRBV5-1 and TRBJ2-7; D is perhaps TRBD1 (5 bases). The CDR3 totals 12 residues. Germline-derived CDR1 and CDR2 are SGHRS and YFSETQ. Trimming took 4 bases from V and 7 from J, leaving 12 bases between them. The CDR3 protein is CASSMAGKEQYF. For the CDR3, the DNA is TGCGCCAGCAGCATGGCAGGGAAAGAGCAGTACTTC.

V gene TRBV12-3 or TRBV12-4 combines with J gene TRBJ2-1, with unresolved D. This CDR3 region has 14 residues. V dropped 0 bases and J dropped 6 bases, with 9 bases sitting between them. The CDR3: CASSLALWVNEQFF. In DNA, the CDR3 is TGTGCCAGCAGTTTAGCGCTATGGGTCAATGAGCAGTTCTTC.

The table lists this clonotype with many counts. The DNA for the CDR3 is TGCAGCGTTGAAACAGGACAGACCTACAATGAGCAGTTCTTC. Its translation: CSVETGQTYNEQFF. This rearrangement joins TRBV29-1 to TRBJ2-1, with D perhaps TRBD1 (6 bases). Germline values: CDR1 SQVTM, CDR2 ANQGSEA. This CDR3 is 14 amino acids long. The V end lost 2 bases, the J end lost 2 bases, and 10 bases lay between the germline ends.

There are a few counts of this clonotype. The chain combines TRBV25-1 with TRBJ1-6, with D unresolved. Per germline, CDR1 MGHDK and CDR2 SYGVNS. Trimming shortened V by 6 bases and J by 15 bases, and 15 bases separated the two germline ends. The CDR3 loop spans 12 amino acids. The CDR3 loop is CASRGPSLHLHF. The CDR3, as DNA: TGTGCCAGCAGGGGCCCATCGCTCCACCTCCACTTT.

V is TRBV29-1 and J is TRBJ2-5, with TRBD1 matching 8 bases. Per the germline V gene, CDR1 is SQVTM and CDR2 is ANQGSEA. The CDR3 totals 14 residues. J lost 5 bases, V lost 1 base, and 6 bases had no gene match. The CDR3 here is CSVEGQGARETQYF. CDR3 bases: TGCAGCGTTGAAGGGCAGGGGGCGAGGGAGACCCAGTACTTC.

In this sample, this clonotype turned up a few times. The chain carries TRBV29-1 and TRBJ2-3; D uncertain. V gave up 8 bases and J gave up 1 base, with 10 bases separating them. CDR3 size: 12 residues. Looked up from germline, CDR1 is SQVTM and CDR2 is ANQGSEA. The CDR3 is CSIGDGTDTQYF. The CDR3 region has the DNA TGCAGCATCGGCGACGGCACAGATACGCAGTATTTT.

This clonotype was seen a handful of times. The chain carries TRBV7-3 and TRBJ2-3; 7 bases fit TRBD2. CDR3 length: 15 amino acids. Germline lookup yields CDR1 SGHTA and CDR2 FQGTGA. V shed 2 bases and J 2 bases; nucleotides not matched to a gene: 4. The CDR3 bases are TGTGCCAGCAGCTTAGTGGGGGGGATCACAGATACGCAGTATTTT. It specifies CASSLVGGITDTQYF.

The J gene is TRBJ2-3, the V gene TRBV10-3; possible D gene TRBD1, 5 bases. The length of the CDR3 is 14 residues. Per germline, CDR1 ENHRY and CDR2 SYGVKD. V gave up 7 bases and J gave up 4 bases, with 15 bases separating them. CDR3 nucleotide sequence: TGTGCCATCAACCAGGGCCTCTCGGCAGATACGCAGTATTTT. As protein: CAINQGLSADTQYF.

The V and J genes are TRBV7-2 and TRBJ2-5; D not certain. The CDR3 is 11 residues long. Trimming pared 1 base from V and 11 bases from J, leaving 8 bases between. Germline CDR1 and CDR2: SGHTA and FQGNSA. The CDR3 coding sequence is TGTGCCAGCAGCTTAGGGGTAGCTCAGTACTTC. This gives the protein CASSLGVAQYF.

In its sample, this clonotype was seen a few times. In DNA form, the CDR3 reads TGTGCCAGCAGCTTGCAGGGGGCCAACAATGAGCAGTTCTTC. Protein: CASSLQGANNEQFF. V gene TRBV5-5 combines with J gene TRBJ2-1; TRBD1 matches 8 bases. Germline V gives CDR1 SGHKS, CDR2 YYEKEE (reference sequence). The CDR3 runs 14 residues. The V gene end was trimmed by 1 base and the J gene end by 5 bases; junction bases not matched to a gene: 2.

Worth noting for this clonotype: One junction end disagrees with the germline gene, perhaps due to a read error. The V call is TRBV3-1, the J call TRBJ1-2; D is uncertain. This CDR3 has 18 amino acids. Germline assignment: CDR1 LGHDT and CDR2 YNNKEL (reference sequence). As DNA, the CDR3 is TGTGCCAGCAGCCAAGTTGTGTACCCACAAGGGTCTAACTATGACTACACCTTC. Translated, it gives CASSQVVYPQGSNYDYTF. Combining the CDR3 with reference TRBV3-1 and TRBJ1-2 gives the whole variable domain DTAVSQTPKYLVTQMGNDKSIKCEQNLGHDTMYWYKQDSKKFLKIMFSYNNKELIINETVPNRFSPKSPDKAHLNLHINSLELGDSAVYFCASSQVVYPQGSNYDYTFGSGTRLTVV.

Written as DNA, the CDR3 is TGTGCCAGCAGTGAAGTTCAGGGGGCCTCACCCCTCCACTTT. This gives the protein CASSEVQGASPLHF. This chain uses TRBV2 with TRBJ1-6; 8 nucleotides agree with TRBD1. The CDR3 covers 14 residues. Losses at the gene ends were 1 base for V and 10 bases for J; bases not matched to a gene: 3. In germline, CDR1 is SNHLY, CDR2 FYNNEI. Full variable domain (remainder filled in from reference TRBV2 and TRBJ1-6): EPEVTQTPSHQVTQMGQEVILRCVPISNHLYFYWYRQILGQKVEFLVSFYNNEISEKSEIFDDQFSVERPDGSNFTLKIRSTKLEDSAMYFCASSEVQGASPLHFGNGTRLTVT.

V gene TRBV9 combines with J gene TRBJ1-6; 9 bases match TRBD1. This CDR3 has 14 residues. Germline V lookup: CDR1 SGDLS, CDR2 YYNGEE. J lost 7 bases, V lost 2 bases, and 1 base had no gene match. The CDR3 sequence is CASSVGQGNSPLHF. DNA for the CDR3: TGTGCCAGCAGCGTCGGACAGGGGAATTCACCCCTCCACTTT.

The gene calls are TRBV4-3 and TRBJ2-7; 10 positions agree with TRBD1. Germline V gene lookup returns CDR1 LGHNA and CDR2 YSLEER. The CDR3 has 16 amino acids. The junction had 9 bases not matched to a gene; V was cut back by 1 base and J by 6 bases. CDR3 sequence reads: CASSQGPGQGNPEQYF. The CDR3 DNA reads as TGCGCCAGCAGCCAAGGTCCGGGACAGGGGAACCCCGAGCAGTACTTC.

This clonotype was seen only a few times. This rearrangement joins TRBV4-1 to TRBJ2-5; D not certain. The germline V gene encodes CDR1 MGHRA and CDR2 YSYEKL. The CDR3 loop spans 14 amino acids. Trimming removed 0 bases at V and 0 bases at J, with 5 bases between. CDR3: CASSQEINQETQYF. CDR3 nucleotide sequence: TGCGCCAGCAGCCAAGAGATCAACCAAGAGACCCAGTACTTC.

This chain links TRBV11-2 with TRBJ2-7; 9 bases match TRBD1. Germline V CDR1 and CDR2: SGHAT, FQNNGV. The CDR3 spans 17 residues. V was pared by 8 bases and J by 0 bases, with 14 bases of the junction left unmatched. The CDR3 protein is CASCYRTGQGFSYEQYF. The CDR3 bases are TGTGCCAGCTGCTATAGAACGGGACAGGGCTTCTCCTACGAGCAGTACTTC.

The gene calls are TRBV6-1 and TRBJ1-5, with a possible D match to TRBD1 (6 bases). CDR3 size: 14 residues. The germline V gene encodes CDR1 MNHNS and CDR2 SASEGT. With 5 bases removed from V and 3 bases from J, the gap between germline ends came to 11 bases. The CDR3 here is CASSFRGYNQPQHF. The CDR3 coding sequence is TGTGCCAGCAGTTTCAGGGGATACAATCAGCCCCAGCATTTT.

The chain uses TRBV20-1 and TRBJ1-6; D remains ambiguous. CDR1 and CDR2 from the germline V gene are DFQATT and SNEGSKA (reference sequence). The CDR3 consists of 12 residues. V lost 6 bases, J lost 7 bases, and 10 bases lay in between. The CDR3 region has the DNA TGCAGTGCCGCCGTCCCAAATTCACCCCTCCACTTT. Translating gives CSAAVPNSPLHF.

This chain links TRBV15 with TRBJ1-5; D is possibly TRBD1 (6 bases). This CDR3 spans 14 amino acids. Germline-derived CDR1 and CDR2 are LNHNV and YYDKDF (reference sequence). Trimming stripped 4 bases from V and 5 bases from J, with 12 bases between. Here the CDR3 reads CATSTGQTDQPQHF. CDR3 nucleotide sequence: TGTGCCACCAGCACGGGACAAACAGATCAGCCCCAGCATTTT.

DNA of the CDR3: TGTGCCAGCAGCATAGCGGGGCGGGGCACAGATACGCAGTATTTT. It codes for CASSIAGRGTDTQYF. This chain joins TRBV12-3 or TRBV12-4 and TRBJ2-3, with 8 bases matching TRBD2. V lost 6 bases to trimming and J lost 1 base; unmatched junction nucleotides: 6. The CDR3 has 15 residues.

J is TRBJ2-5 and V is TRBV9; 7 nucleotides match TRBD1. Germline trimming cut 0 bases from V and 5 bases from J; bases unmatched to any gene: 7. The CDR3 spans 15 residues. Germline-derived CDR1 and CDR2 are SGDLS and YYNGEE. The CDR3 loop reads CASSVDGTVIETQYF. As DNA, the CDR3 is TGTGCCAGCAGCGTAGATGGGACAGTTATTGAGACCCAGTACTTC.

The chain uses TRBV28 and TRBJ2-7, with 10 bases lining up with TRBD1. The ends lost 7 bases at V and 4 bases at J; junction bases unmatched: 13. This CDR3 is 16 amino acids long. Per the germline V gene, CDR1 is MDHEN and CDR2 is SYDVKM. The CDR3 DNA reads TGTGCCAGCAAGCCGCCCCCCGGACAGGGGGTGTACGAGCAGTACTTC. The encoded protein is CASKPPPGQGVYEQYF. Variable domain in full (rest from reference TRBV28 and TRBJ2-7): DVKVTQSSRYLVKRTGEKVFLECVQDMDHENMFWYRQDPGLGLRLIYFSYDVKMKEKGDIPEGYSVSREKKERFSLILESASTNQTSMYLCASKPPPGQGVYEQYFGPGTRLTVT.

The chain combines TRBV4-3 with TRBJ2-1, with 11 bases fitting TRBD2. The V gene's germline CDR1 is LGHNA and CDR2 YSLEER. V shed 5 bases, J shed 9 bases, and the junction held 6 bases outside the gene matches. The CDR3 length is 14 residues. The CDR3 DNA follows: TGCGCCAGCAGCTTTAGCGGGGGGGACGTTGAGCAGTTCTTC. Its protein product is CASSFSGGDVEQFF.

In its sample, this clonotype was seen a few times. The V and J genes are TRBV9 and TRBJ2-1, with D perhaps matching TRBD1 (6 bases). CDR3 length: 12 residues. V was cut by 4 bases and J by 9 bases, with 11 bases left in between. From germline, CDR1 is SGDLS and CDR2 YYNGEE. The CDR3 sequence: CASSSNRVEQFF. Here the CDR3 DNA reads TGTGCCAGCAGCTCAAACAGGGTTGAGCAGTTCTTC.

The chain combines TRBV28 with TRBJ2-1, with a possible D match to TRBD1 (5 bases). This CDR3 is 15 amino acids long. CDR1 and CDR2 from the germline V gene are MDHEN and SYDVKM. Deletions cut 5 bases from V and 3 bases from J, with 14 bases between. CDR3 bases: TGTGCCAGCAGTCTTGGACGGACAAACTACAATGAGCAGTTCTTC. Its translation: CASSLGRTNYNEQFF.

The J gene is TRBJ1-5, the V gene TRBV6-1; 9 nucleotides align to TRBD1. J lost 4 bases, V lost 7 bases, and 5 bases had no gene match. The CDR3 is made up of 14 amino acids. Germline loops: CDR1 MNHNS, CDR2 SASEGT. As DNA, the CDR3 is TGTGCCAGCAAAAAGACAGGGGGAAATCAGCCCCAGCATTTT. It is translated as CASKKTGGNQPQHF.